This passage covers 28 T cell receptor beta chains from one sample sequenced in a study of shared clonotypes between healthy human individuals. Repertoires were generated with immunoSEQ multiplex PCR, while TCRdb's copy carries only in-frame clones and drops some. This sample has some 2.1 million clones; roughly 95% occur once, and the top ten carry about 0.13%. The specimen sequenced was naive CD4+ T cells sorted from blood. This sample's subset: CD45RA+ positively selected. The receptors were gathered from a man aged 18 to 30 in good health.

The J gene is TRBJ1-3, the V gene TRBV7-2; D perhaps matches TRBD1 (6 bases). CDR1 SGHTA and CDR2 FQGNSA come from the germline V gene. The ends were cut back, 4 bases at V and 0 bases at J, with 13 bases in the middle. The CDR3 is 16 residues long. The DNA for the CDR3 is TGTGCCAGCAGCTACAATACAGGGATCTCTGGAAACACCATATATTTT. Its translation: CASSYNTGISGNTIYF.

CDR3 DNA: TGTGCCATCAGTGAGTCGGTTGGTAGCGGGGACAATGAGCAGTTCTTC. Translating gives CAISESVGSGDNEQFF. V and J are TRBV10-3 and TRBJ2-1, with 8 bases aligning to TRBD2. CDR3 size: 16 residues. From germline, CDR1 is ENHRY and CDR2 SYGVKD. The V segment lost 0 bases and the J segment 5 bases; nucleotides outside the gene matches: 6.

The V gene is TRBV5-4, the J gene TRBJ2-1; 14 bases align to TRBD2. The CDR3 spans 15 residues. CDR1 SGHNT and CDR2 YYREEE come from the germline V gene (reference sequence). V was clipped by 4 bases and J by 7 bases; unmatched bases: 4. Written as DNA, the CDR3 is TGTGCCAGCAGCCTTCGGACTAGCGGGGGGAATGAGCAGTTCTTC. This codes for CASSLRTSGGNEQFF.

The chain carries TRBV28 and TRBJ2-7; 8 bases align to TRBD1. The trim removed 9 bases at V and 3 bases at J, leaving 7 bases unmatched. This CDR3 comprises 13 residues. Germline values: CDR1 MDHEN, CDR2 SYDVKM. This chain's CDR3 is CASQGAVIYEQYF. CDR3 nucleotide sequence: TGTGCCAGTCAGGGGGCAGTTATCTACGAGCAGTACTTC.

The gene calls are TRBV25-1 and TRBJ2-7, with 8 nucleotides matching TRBD2. The V segment lost 2 bases and the J segment 0 bases; nucleotides outside the gene matches: 9. Germline-derived CDR1 and CDR2 are MGHDK and SYGVNS. There are 17 residues in the CDR3. The CDR3 sequence is CASSEGGSGVSSYEQYF. Here the CDR3 DNA reads TGTGCCAGCAGTGAAGGGGGTAGCGGGGTAAGCTCCTACGAGCAGTACTTC.

The V call is TRBV7-9, the J call TRBJ1-6; D not resolved. The germline V gene has CDR1 SEHNR and CDR2 FQNEAQ (reference sequence). V was clipped by 5 bases and J by 4 bases, with 18 bases between them. This CDR3 has 17 amino acids. The CDR3 bases are TGTGCCAGCAGCCCCCTCCGCGACGTTAGTTATAATTCACCCCTCCACTTT. It codes for CASSPLRDVSYNSPLHF.

The chain uses TRBV5-8 and TRBJ2-5; 9 bases are shared with TRBD2. Per the germline V gene, CDR1 is SGHTS and CDR2 is YDEGEE. CDR3 length equals 15 residues. The junction had 5 bases not matched to a gene; V was cut back by 0 bases and J by 5 bases. The CDR3 DNA is TGTGCCAGCAGCTTGGGTGCGGGGGGGTCGGAGACCCAGTACTTC. Its translation is CASSLGAGGSETQYF.

The chain carries TRBV5-4 and TRBJ1-3; D is perhaps TRBD1 (5 bases). The CDR3 loop spans 19 amino acids. V was pared by 4 bases and J by 1 base, with 24 bases between. Germline lookup yields CDR1 SGHNT and CDR2 YYREEE (reference sequence). As DNA, the CDR3 is TGTGCCAGCAGCGGGAGGATTAGGCCAGGGAGGGGTTCTGGAAACACCATATATTTT. Its protein is CASSGRIRPGRGSGNTIYF.

This chain links TRBV12-5 with TRBJ2-7; no definite D call. Trimming took off 1 base at V and 6 bases at J, with 10 bases between the two ends. The V gene's germline CDR1 is LGHNT and CDR2 FRNRAP. The CDR3 runs to 13 residues. The chain's CDR3 is CASGLARLGEQYF. The CDR3 region has the DNA TGTGCTAGTGGTTTGGCTCGGTTAGGCGAGCAGTACTTC.

About this clone: A much larger clone differs from this one at a single base, so this may be a read error. V and J are TRBV7-2 and TRBJ2-7; 10 bases map to TRBD1. Trimming removed 3 bases from V and 3 bases from J; junction bases left unmatched: 2. CDR1 and CDR2 (germline): SGHTA, FQGNSA. This CDR3 comprises 14 residues. CDR3 protein: CASSLDRGGYEQYF. In nucleotides, the CDR3 is TGTGCCAGCAGCTTGGACAGGGGGGGCTACGAGCAGTACTTC.

This clone was recorded only once. CDR3 in DNA: TGTGCCAGCAGCCAGGGGACAGGGACTAATGAAAAACTGTTTTTT. It translates to CASSQGTGTNEKLFF. The rearrangement links TRBV11-3 to TRBJ1-4, with 9 bases identical to TRBD1. V lost 5 bases to trimming and J lost 2 bases; unmatched junction nucleotides: 3. Germline V CDR1 and CDR2: SGHNT, YENEEA. The CDR3 has 15 amino acids. The complete variable domain, with remaining parts taken from reference TRBV11-3 and TRBJ1-4, reads EAGVVQSPRYKIIEKKQPVAFWCNPISGHNTLYWYLQNLGQGPELLIRYENEEAVDDSQLPKDRFSAERLKGVDSTLKIQPAELGDSAVYLCASSQGTGTNEKLFFGSGTQLSVL.

The chain combines TRBV7-2 with TRBJ1-5; D not resolved. Germline lookup yields CDR1 SGHTA and CDR2 FQGNSA. The V gene lost 5 bases and the J gene lost 5 bases, with 13 bases spanning the gap. This CDR3 has 14 residues. As DNA, the CDR3 is TGTGCCAGCAGCCCGAACTGGTCCGATCAGCCCCAGCATTTT. Protein product: CASSPNWSDQPQHF.

The chain joins TRBV5-1 to TRBJ1-6; no clear D gene. This CDR3 contains 15 residues. Trimming took 0 bases from V and 8 from J, leaving 12 bases between them. Per the germline V gene, CDR1 is SGHRS and CDR2 is YFSETQ. The CDR3 region has the DNA TGCGCCAGCAGCTTGGAGTCAGCGGCCTATTCACCCCTCCACTTT. It encodes CASSLESAAYSPLHF.

The chain combines TRBV12-5 with TRBJ2-1, with TRBD2 matching over 11 bases. Germline values: CDR1 LGHNT, CDR2 FRNRAP. The CDR3 loop spans 15 amino acids. The junction had 6 bases not matched to a gene; V was cut back by 4 bases and J by 7 bases. This CDR3 is CASGYRTSGPNEQFF. Here the CDR3 DNA reads TGTGCTAGTGGTTACCGGACTAGCGGGCCGAATGAGCAGTTCTTC.

The rearrangement links TRBV14 to TRBJ2-7, with 8 bases fitting TRBD2. CDR3 length: 15 amino acids. J lost 6 bases, V lost 4 bases, and 11 bases had no gene match. Germline values: CDR1 SGHDN, CDR2 FVKESK. DNA for the CDR3: TGTGCCAGCAGCCCGCCCCGGGTAGCGGGACTCGAGCAGTACTTC. Protein product: CASSPPRVAGLEQYF.

The chain combines TRBV6-1 with TRBJ2-7, with TRBD1 matching over 8 bases. V shed 5 bases and J 5 bases; nucleotides not matched to a gene: 2. Germline CDR1 reads MNHNS; CDR2 reads SASEGT. The CDR3 has 12 residues. CDR3 in DNA: TGTGCCAGCAGTCAGGGGGCGAACGAGCAGTACTTC. Translated, it gives CASSQGANEQYF.

This clone was seen only once. The V and J genes are TRBV10-3 and TRBJ1-1; D gene uncertain. CDR3 size: 12 residues. CDR1 and CDR2 (germline): ENHRY, SYGVKD. The germline V and J ends were trimmed by 10 bases and 1 base, with 10 bases remaining between them. CDR3 in amino acids: CATGRQNTEAFF. The CDR3 region has the DNA TGTGCCACCGGACGGCAGAACACTGAAGCTTTCTTT.

This clone showed up just once. The chain couples TRBV9 to TRBJ1-6; D uncertain. The germline V gene has CDR1 SGDLS and CDR2 YYNGEE. CDR3 length equals 15 residues. Trimming removed 5 bases at V and 3 bases at J, with 12 bases between. This CDR3 is CASSIGELYNSPLHF. The CDR3 coding sequence is TGTGCCAGCAGTATTGGGGAACTCTATAATTCACCCCTCCACTTT.

V is TRBV29-1 and J is TRBJ1-1, with 9 bases lining up with TRBD1. CDR1 is SQVTM, CDR2 ANQGSEA, per germline. The CDR3 totals 13 residues. Unmatched junction bases numbered 3, after V lost 6 bases and J lost 1 base. The CDR3 sequence: CSVDRGANTEAFF. The CDR3 DNA follows: TGCAGCGTAGACAGGGGGGCGAACACTGAAGCTTTCTTT.

The chain combines TRBV7-2 with TRBJ1-2, with D hard to call. Trimming removed 2 bases from V and 2 bases from J, with 9 bases in between. From germline, CDR1 is SGHTA and CDR2 FQGNSA. The CDR3 is made up of 14 amino acids. The CDR3: CASSLRRANYGYTF. In DNA, the CDR3 is TGTGCCAGCAGCTTAAGGCGGGCAAACTATGGCTACACCTTC. The full variable domain, with the rest looked up from reference TRBV7-2 and TRBJ1-2, is GAGVSQSPSNKVTEKGKDVELRCDPISGHTALYWYRQSLGQGLEFLIYFQGNSAPDKSGLPSDRFSAERTGGSVSTLTIQRTQQEDSAVYLCASSLRRANYGYTFGSGTRLTVV.

V is TRBV10-3 and J is TRBJ1-2, with 8 bases aligning to TRBD1. Germline loops: CDR1 ENHRY, CDR2 SYGVKD. V lost 0 bases, J lost 3 bases, and 0 bases stayed unmatched. The CDR3 is 14 amino acids. CDR3 residues: CAISESGQDYGYTF. CDR3 bases: TGTGCCATCAGTGAGTCGGGACAGGACTATGGCTACACCTTC.

The chain employs TRBV7-9 and TRBJ2-2; a weak D match, TRBD1 (6 bases). From germline, CDR1 is SEHNR and CDR2 FQNEAQ (reference sequence). The CDR3 sequence is 16 residues long. V was cut by 2 bases and J by 1 base, with 11 bases left in between. The CDR3 sequence is CASSLRAGVNTGELFF. CDR3 DNA: TGTGCCAGCAGCTTACGCGCAGGGGTGAACACCGGGGAGCTGTTTTTT.

This clone was observed once. The rearrangement joins TRBV2 to TRBJ1-2; weak D call: TRBD1 (5 bases). The CDR3 totals 15 residues. Germline loops: CDR1 SNHLY, CDR2 FYNNEI. V lost 1 base, J lost 4 bases, and 13 bases lay in between. The CDR3 nucleotides are TGTGCCAGCAGTGAAGATTCGGGGGGGATCTATGGCTACACCTTC. This translates into CASSEDSGGIYGYTF. The variable domain in full, completed from reference TRBV2 and TRBJ1-2, reads EPEVTQTPSHQVTQMGQEVILRCVPISNHLYFYWYRQILGQKVEFLVSFYNNEISEKSEIFDDQFSVERPDGSNFTLKIRSTKLEDSAMYFCASSEDSGGIYGYTFGSGTRLTVV.

This chain connects TRBV7-2 to TRBJ2-7, with unresolved D. V gave up 5 bases and J gave up 0 bases, with 14 bases separating them. The CDR3 length is 15 residues. The germline gives CDR1 SGHTA, CDR2 FQGNSA. In DNA, the CDR3 is TGTGCCAGCAGCGGGTCAGTACTAAGCTCCTACGAGCAGTACTTC. Protein: CASSGSVLSSYEQYF.

The rearrangement uses TRBV6-5 and TRBJ1-2, with D perhaps TRBD1 (5 bases). V was pared by 0 bases and J by 2 bases, with 13 bases between. The germline V gene encodes CDR1 MNHEY and CDR2 SVGAGI. The CDR3 is 16 residues long. The CDR3 sequence: CASSYSGGGKNYGYTF. The CDR3 DNA sequence: TGTGCCAGCAGTTACTCCGGGGGGGGTAAGAACTATGGCTACACCTTC.

On this clone itself: Distinct nucleotide sequences in the sample also encode this CDR3. The chain employs TRBV18 and TRBJ2-3; D is possibly TRBD2 (6 bases). Germline loops: CDR1 KGHSH, CDR2 LQKENI. The ends were cut back, 6 bases at V and 1 base at J, with 11 bases in the middle. The CDR3 runs 14 residues. CDR3 sequence (DNA): TGTGCCAGCTCCCGCGGGGCAGGCACAGATACGCAGTATTTT. This translates into CASSRGAGTDTQYF.

The rearrangement uses TRBV7-2 and TRBJ2-3, with D maybe TRBD2 (5 bases). The CDR3 is made up of 18 amino acids. Deletions cut 5 bases from V and 6 bases from J, with 27 bases between. Germline V gene data show CDR1 as SGHTA and CDR2 as FQGNSA. The CDR3, as DNA: TGTGCCAGCAGCCCAAAAACGGGGTCCCGTCGACGAGCTGATACGCAGTATTTT. Encoded protein: CASSPKTGSRRRADTQYF.

The rearrangement links TRBV7-2 to TRBJ1-1; 10 bases agree with TRBD1. This CDR3 has 16 residues. V was pared by 1 base and J by 5 bases, with 7 bases of the junction left unmatched. Germline CDR1 reads SGHTA; CDR2 reads FQGNSA. CDR3 loop: CASSLGGGQGRTEAFF. The CDR3 nucleotides read TGTGCCAGCAGCTTAGGAGGGGGACAGGGGAGGACTGAAGCTTTCTTT.